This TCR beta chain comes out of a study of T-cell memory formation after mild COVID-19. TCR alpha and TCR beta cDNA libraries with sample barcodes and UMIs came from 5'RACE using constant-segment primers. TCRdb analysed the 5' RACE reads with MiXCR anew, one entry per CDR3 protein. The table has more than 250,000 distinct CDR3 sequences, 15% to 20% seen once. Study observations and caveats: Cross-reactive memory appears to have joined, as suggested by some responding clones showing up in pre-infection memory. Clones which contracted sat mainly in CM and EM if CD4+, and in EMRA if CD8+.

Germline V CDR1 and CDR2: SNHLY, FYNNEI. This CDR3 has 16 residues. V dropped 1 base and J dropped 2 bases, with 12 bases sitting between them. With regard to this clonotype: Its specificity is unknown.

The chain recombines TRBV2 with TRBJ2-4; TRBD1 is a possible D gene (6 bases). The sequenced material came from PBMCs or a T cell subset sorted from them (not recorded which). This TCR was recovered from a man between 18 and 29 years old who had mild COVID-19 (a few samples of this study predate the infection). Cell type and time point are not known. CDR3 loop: CASSEVGATTKNIQYF. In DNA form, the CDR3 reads TGTGCCAGCAGTGAAGTGGGGGCAACGACCAAAAACATTCAGTACTTC.